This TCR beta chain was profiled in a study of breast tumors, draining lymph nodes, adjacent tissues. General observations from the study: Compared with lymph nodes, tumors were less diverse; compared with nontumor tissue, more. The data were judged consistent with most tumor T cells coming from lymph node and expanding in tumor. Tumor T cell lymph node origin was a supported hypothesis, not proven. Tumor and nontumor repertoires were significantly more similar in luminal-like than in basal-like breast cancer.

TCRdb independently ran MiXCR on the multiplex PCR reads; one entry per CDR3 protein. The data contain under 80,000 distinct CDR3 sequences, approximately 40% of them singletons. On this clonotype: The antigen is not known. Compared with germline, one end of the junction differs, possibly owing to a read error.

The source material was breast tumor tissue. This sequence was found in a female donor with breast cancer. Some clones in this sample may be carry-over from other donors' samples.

CDR3 DNA: TGCAACGTTCGCCTAGTCGCGTACGAGCGGTACTTC. Protein: CNVRLVAYERYF. The rearrangement links TRBV29-1 to TRBJ2-7; no clear D. Germline V gives CDR1 SQVTM, CDR2 ANQGSEA. This CDR3 comprises 12 residues.